This T cell receptor (beta chain) was recovered during a study of PD-1 blockade in classical Hodgkin lymphoma. Points from the study as a whole: In CD4+ cells, TCR diversity went up significantly by C4D1, but in CD8+ cells it did not. For complete responders, baseline diversity was comparable to that of newly diagnosed patients.

Every single patient, without exception, relapsed after autologous stem cell transplantation, and brentuximab vedotin exposure varied. The assay was immunoSEQ multiplex PCR, and TCRdb's table has in-frame clones only and misses some. In the table there are approximately 65,000 clones, around 88% of which are singletons. The J segment lost 5 bases and the V segment lost 0 bases, leaving 6 bases of the junction unmatched. Germline V gives CDR1 SGHRS, CDR2 YFSETQ. The CDR3 covers 17 residues. Regarding this clone: The antigen is undetermined.

The chain employs TRBV5-1 and TRBJ1-5, with 12 bases fitting TRBD1. This TCR was sampled from a human donor with classical Hodgkin lymphoma. The specimen was peripheral blood mononuclear cells (PBMCs), collected at baseline. CDR3 loop: CASSLGTGTGGHQPQHF. CDR3 sequence (DNA): TGCGCCAGCAGCTTGGGGACGGGGACAGGGGGCCATCAGCCCCAGCATTTT.